Sequencing of this TCR beta chain was carried out in a study of CD8 T cells in ankylosing spondylitis listed by TCRdb under 2017. The study in broad terms: T cell receptor beta repertoires were profiled in healthy donors and ankylosing spondylitis patients so that disease-linked TCR variants could be found. Peripheral blood was sampled, and synovial fluid was also collected from ankylosing spondylitis patients. The whole study cohort included 85 to 120 healthy donors and 25 ankylosing spondylitis patients. The paper's findings and limits, for the study overall: Some motif variants had previously been reported in the synovial fluid and blood of reactive arthritis patients, which suggests shared mechanisms of disease initiation. The disease-linked clones showed a CD8+ phenotype and occurred at relatively low frequencies in peripheral blood. Blood from ankylosing spondylitis patients appeared to be characterized by a TCR beta motif composed of roughly eight highly homologous amino acid variants. Significant enrichment of the disease-linked clones was reported in matched synovial fluid samples from ankylosing spondylitis patients.

These reads were obtained on an Illumina HiSeq 2500. Quantitative 5'-RACE with molecular barcodes was used to prepare TCR beta libraries. In the authors' own workflow: To identify disease-linked TCR variants, a new computational method was used, one built on a probabilistic model of VDJ rearrangement. Using fastp at Q25 and MiXCR, TCRdb reprocessed the public reads and kept productive beta chains. Every distinct CDR3 protein forms one entry, paired with its most common genes and DNA. These V and J calls are TCRdb output, not the study's own analysis. The table for this sample lists approximately 240,000 distinct CDR3 sequences; about 24% of them were counted only once. Together, the top ten hold approximately 0.61% of the sample. This clonotype was seen ten or more times. It has no known antigen specificity. No much larger clone exists at a distance of one base, and base qualities are not known. Trimming removed 6 bases from V and 1 base from J, leaving 14 bases between the germline ends. CDR1 and CDR2 are drawn from the germline V gene: SGHRS, YFSETQ. The CDR3 measures 14 amino acids from cysteine to phenylalanine. Only the CDR3 DNA stays, 42 bases, in frame from base 1.

Sequenced material: blood, either unsorted or a sorted T cell fraction (not recorded which). This receptor was obtained from a male donor with ankylosing spondylitis or in good health (not recorded which). The chain joins TRBV5-1 to TRBJ2-7, with a weak D call of TRBD1 (6 bases match). Here the CDR3 is given as CASNRGGPSYEQYF. DNA sequence: TGCGCCAGCAACCGAGGGGGTCCTTCCTACGAGCAGTACTTC.